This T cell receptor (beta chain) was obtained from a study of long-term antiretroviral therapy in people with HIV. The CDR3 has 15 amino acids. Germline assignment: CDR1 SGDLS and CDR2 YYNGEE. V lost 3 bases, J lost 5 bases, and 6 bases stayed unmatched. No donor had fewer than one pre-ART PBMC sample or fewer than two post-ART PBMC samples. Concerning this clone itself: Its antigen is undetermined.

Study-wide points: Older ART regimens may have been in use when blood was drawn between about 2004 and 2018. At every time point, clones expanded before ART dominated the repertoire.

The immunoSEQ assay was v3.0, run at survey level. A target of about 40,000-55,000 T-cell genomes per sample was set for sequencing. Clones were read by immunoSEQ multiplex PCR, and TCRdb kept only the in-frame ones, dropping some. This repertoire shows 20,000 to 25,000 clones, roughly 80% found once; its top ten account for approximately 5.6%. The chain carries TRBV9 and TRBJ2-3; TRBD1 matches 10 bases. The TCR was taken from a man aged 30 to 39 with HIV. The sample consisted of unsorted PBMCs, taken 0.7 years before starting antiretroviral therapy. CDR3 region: CASSGQGARIDTQYF. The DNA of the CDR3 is TGTGCCAGCAGCGGACAGGGGGCGCGAATAGATACGCAGTATTTT.